This T cell receptor beta chain was observed in a study of T cell changes during pregnancy in multiple sclerosis (dated by TCRdb to between 2018 and 2021). With respect to the entire study: The study looked at changes in the T cell repertoire across pregnancy in women with multiple sclerosis.

The library was generated by the immunoSEQ multiplex PCR assay. TCRdb mirrors the immuneACCESS table, restricted to in-frame sequences. Some clones are absent from its copies; in checked studies, under half trace to an unresolved V gene, and the reason for the others is unknown. The table for this sample lists about 100,000 clones; over 85% of them were counted only once. The top ten clonotypes cover roughly 1.2% of the sample. Regarding this clone: Its antigen specificity is not known. No base qualities exist here, and no much larger clone lies one base off it.

Trimming removed 7 bases from V and 6 bases from J, leaving 15 bases between the germline ends. The germline V gene yields SQVTM for CDR1 and ANQGSEA for CDR2. The CDR3 runs 12 amino acids, cysteine and phenylalanine included. Only CDR3 DNA remains: 36 bases, in frame from the first base. Sequencing was performed on peripheral blood, taken in the second trimester of pregnancy. The sequence is built from TRBV29-1 and TRBJ1-2; the D gene is possibly TRBD1, with 5 bases matching. The source of this sequence is a female donor with multiple sclerosis, enrolled in a pregnancy study. The CDR3 region: CSEQAPTNGYTF. The nucleotide sequence is given as TGCAGCGAACAGGCCCCAACTAATGGCTACACCTTC.